Following are 8 T cell receptor beta chains from one sample sequenced in a study of shared clonotypes between healthy human individuals. Profiling relied on immunoSEQ multiplex PCR, and the TCRdb table lists in-frame clones only, not all of them. This sample has about 470,000 clones, with around 79% found just once. Sequencing used PBMCs. These receptor sequences come from a middle-aged woman in good health. Some clones in this sample may be carry-over from other donors' samples.

The chain recombines TRBV7-9 with TRBJ2-1; 10 nucleotides match TRBD2. V trimming: 4 bases; J trimming: 6 bases; junction bases outside the gene matches: 9. This CDR3 has 16 amino acids. CDR1 is SEHNR and CDR2 is FQNEAQ in the germline V gene (reference sequence). This CDR3 is CASSSWTSGNLNEQFF. The CDR3 DNA reads as TGTGCCAGCAGCTCCTGGACTAGCGGTAATCTCAATGAGCAGTTCTTC.

This clone was observed once. Here the CDR3 DNA reads TGCAGCGTTGTCAGGGGAGGGCAAAACGAGCAGTACTTC. It specifies CSVVRGGQNEQYF. The chain carries TRBV29-1 and TRBJ2-7; a possible D gene is TRBD2 (7 bases). Germline V CDR1 and CDR2: SQVTM, ANQGSEA. Trimming shortened V by 4 bases and J by 5 bases, and 15 bases separated the two germline ends. The CDR3 loop spans 13 amino acids.

The V gene is TRBV30, the J gene TRBJ1-1, with 7 bases identical to TRBD1. Germline CDR1 is GTSNPN and CDR2 is SVGIG (reference sequence). The CDR3 sequence is 12 residues long. Trimming took 7 bases from V and 8 from J; bases not matched to a gene: 10. The CDR3 nucleotides read TGTGCCTTCAAGACAGGGTCGCCCGAAGCTTTCTTT. Its protein product is CAFKTGSPEAFF.

The chain carries TRBV9 and TRBJ2-1; 8 bases are shared with TRBD2. Germline V gives CDR1 SGDLS, CDR2 YYNGEE. This CDR3 is built from 15 residues. The V gene end was trimmed by 1 base and the J gene end by 5 bases; junction bases not matched to a gene: 5. The CDR3 region is CASSVLVAGNNEQFF. For the CDR3, the DNA is TGTGCCAGCAGCGTATTGGTAGCGGGGAACAATGAGCAGTTCTTC. The whole variable domain, remainder taken from reference TRBV9 and TRBJ2-1, is DSGVTQTPKHLITATGQRVTLRCSPRSGDLSVYWYQQSLDQGLQFLIQYYNGEERAKGNILERFSAQQFPDLHSELNLSSLELGDSALYFCASSVLVAGNNEQFFGPGTRLTVL.

This clone was seen a handful of times. V is TRBV7-9 and J is TRBJ1-1; D is unclear. Germline CDR1 reads SEHNR; CDR2 reads FQNEAQ (reference sequence). The CDR3 has 14 residues. Between the trimmed V and J ends, which lost 4 bases and 4 bases, there was a span of 13 bases. This chain's CDR3 is CASSSGVPSTEAFF. The DNA for the CDR3 is TGTGCCAGCAGCTCGGGAGTGCCAAGCACTGAAGCTTTCTTT.

The J gene is TRBJ2-3, the V gene TRBV5-1; D ambiguous. The germline gives CDR1 SGHRS, CDR2 YFSETQ. Deletions cut 1 base from V and 0 bases from J, with 9 bases between. There are 15 residues in the CDR3. CDR3 bases: TGCGCCAGCAGCTTGTTAGGGTCTAGCACAGATACGCAGTATTTT. Amino acid sequence: CASSLLGSSTDTQYF.

A few counts support this clone. J is TRBJ2-3 and V is TRBV4-1, with TRBD2 as a possible D gene (6 bases). Between the trimmed V and J ends, which lost 3 bases and 5 bases, there was a span of 9 bases. The V gene's germline CDR1 is MGHRA and CDR2 YSYEKL. The CDR3 consists of 13 residues. In DNA form, the CDR3 reads TGCGCCAGCAGCCAGGGGGGAGTAGATACGCAGTATTTT. This codes for CASSQGGVDTQYF.

This chain joins TRBV7-3 and TRBJ2-2; D gene uncertain. The germline V and J ends were trimmed by 3 bases and 6 bases, with 8 bases remaining between them. This CDR3 has 13 residues. The germline gives CDR1 SGHTA, CDR2 FQGTGA. This CDR3 is CASSFVSPGELFF. The DNA of the CDR3 is TGTGCCAGCAGCTTCGTCTCTCCCGGGGAGCTGTTTTTT. Based on the CDR3 plus reference TRBV7-3 and TRBJ2-2, the full variable domain is GAGVSQTPSNKVTEKGKYVELRCDPISGHTALYWYRQSLGQGPEFLIYFQGTGAADDSGLPNDRFFAVRPEGSVSTLKIQRTERGDSAVYLCASSFVSPGELFFGEGSRLTVL.